The T cell receptor beta chain described here comes from a study of blood T cell repertoires in COVID-19. Study as a whole: Both acute and convalescent COVID-19 samples were obtained from the United States, Italy and Spain. PBMCs, B-cell-depleted T cells, or T cells provided the cDNA or gDNA that made up the material.

Per the original methods: Nucleated cell counts were estimated from reference gene primer amplification. Profiling relied on immunoSEQ multiplex PCR, and the TCRdb table lists in-frame clones only, not all of them. Clone size and the V and J calls come from that table; the DNA yielded D and trimming. The table records 100,000 to 150,000 clones, roughly 87% of them present only once. The CDR3 runs to 13 residues. CDR1 is KGHSH, CDR2 LQKENI, per germline. V lost 3 bases to trimming and J lost 7 bases, with 7 bases between them. Input material: peripheral blood. This chain uses TRBV18 with TRBJ1-6; D possibly corresponds to TRBD1 (6 bases). The receptor's source is a woman of 80 years or more with acute or convalescent COVID-19. The CDR3 DNA reads as TGTGCCAGCTCACCGCAGGGGAATTCACCCCTCCACTTT. This encodes CASSPQGNSPLHF.